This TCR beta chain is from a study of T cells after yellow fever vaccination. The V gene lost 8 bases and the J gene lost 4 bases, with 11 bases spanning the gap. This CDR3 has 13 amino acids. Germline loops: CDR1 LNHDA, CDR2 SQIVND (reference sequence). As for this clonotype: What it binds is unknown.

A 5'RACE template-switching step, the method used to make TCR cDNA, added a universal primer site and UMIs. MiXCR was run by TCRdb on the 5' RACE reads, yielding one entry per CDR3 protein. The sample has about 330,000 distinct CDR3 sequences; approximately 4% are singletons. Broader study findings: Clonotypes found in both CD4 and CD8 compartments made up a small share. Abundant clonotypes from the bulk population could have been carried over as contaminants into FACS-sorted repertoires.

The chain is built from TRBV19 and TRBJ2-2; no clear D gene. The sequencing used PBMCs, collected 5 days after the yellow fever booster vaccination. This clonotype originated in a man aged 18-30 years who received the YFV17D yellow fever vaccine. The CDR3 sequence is CASAFTGTGELFF. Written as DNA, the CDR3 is TGTGCCAGTGCCTTCACGGGCACCGGGGAGCTGTTTTTT.